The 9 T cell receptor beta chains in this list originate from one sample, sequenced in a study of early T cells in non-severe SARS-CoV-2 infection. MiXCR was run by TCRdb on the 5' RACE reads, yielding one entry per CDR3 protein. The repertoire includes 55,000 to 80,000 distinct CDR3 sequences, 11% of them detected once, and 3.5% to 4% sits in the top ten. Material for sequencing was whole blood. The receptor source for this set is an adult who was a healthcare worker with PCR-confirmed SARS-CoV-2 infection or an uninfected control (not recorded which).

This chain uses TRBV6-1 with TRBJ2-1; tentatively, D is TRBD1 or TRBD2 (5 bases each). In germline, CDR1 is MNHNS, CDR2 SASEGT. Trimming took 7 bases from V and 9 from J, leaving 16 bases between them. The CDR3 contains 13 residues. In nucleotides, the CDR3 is TGTGCCAGCAAGGGACCCAGGGAAGGTGAGCAGTTCTTC. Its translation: CASKGPREGEQFF.

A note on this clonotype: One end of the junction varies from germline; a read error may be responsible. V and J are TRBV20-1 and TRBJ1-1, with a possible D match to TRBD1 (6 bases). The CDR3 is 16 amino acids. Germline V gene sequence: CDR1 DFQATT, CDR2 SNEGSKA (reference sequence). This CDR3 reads CRAREFRGLVNTEAFF. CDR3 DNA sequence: TGCCGTGCTAGAGAATTCAGGGGCTTGGTGAACACTGAAGCTTTCTTT.

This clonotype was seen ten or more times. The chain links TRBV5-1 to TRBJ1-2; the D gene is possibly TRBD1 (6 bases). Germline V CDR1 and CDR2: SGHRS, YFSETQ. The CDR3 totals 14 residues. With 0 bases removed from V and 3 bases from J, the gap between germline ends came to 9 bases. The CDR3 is CASSLDRTDYGYTF. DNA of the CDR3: TGCGCCAGCAGCTTGGATCGGACAGACTATGGCTACACCTTC.

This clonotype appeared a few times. DNA of the CDR3: TGTGCCAGCAGCTTAGGTCTAGCGGGAGATACCTACGAGCAGTACTTC. This gives the protein CASSLGLAGDTYEQYF. This chain connects TRBV7-9 to TRBJ2-7; 10 positions agree with TRBD2. The germline V gene has CDR1 SEHNR and CDR2 FQNEAQ (reference sequence). J lost 2 bases, V lost 1 base, and 5 bases had no gene match. This CDR3 region has 16 residues.

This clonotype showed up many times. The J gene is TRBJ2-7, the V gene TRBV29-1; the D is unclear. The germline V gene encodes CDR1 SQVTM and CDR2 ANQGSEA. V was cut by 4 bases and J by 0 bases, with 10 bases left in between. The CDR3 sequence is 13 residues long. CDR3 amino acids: CSVVGGSSYEQYF. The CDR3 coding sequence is TGCAGCGTTGTAGGCGGTAGCTCCTACGAGCAGTACTTC.

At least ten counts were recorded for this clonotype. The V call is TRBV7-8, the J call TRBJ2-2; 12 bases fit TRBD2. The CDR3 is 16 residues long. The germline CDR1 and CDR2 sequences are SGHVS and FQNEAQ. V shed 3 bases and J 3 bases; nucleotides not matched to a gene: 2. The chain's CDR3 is CASSFRLAGDTGELFF. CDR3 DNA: TGTGCCAGCAGCTTCCGACTAGCGGGGGACACCGGGGAGCTGTTTTTT.

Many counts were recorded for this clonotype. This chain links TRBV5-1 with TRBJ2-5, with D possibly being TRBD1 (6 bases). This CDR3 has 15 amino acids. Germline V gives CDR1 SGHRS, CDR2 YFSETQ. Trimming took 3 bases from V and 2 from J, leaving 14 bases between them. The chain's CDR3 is CASSWAGQKQETQYF. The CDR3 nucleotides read TGCGCCAGCAGCTGGGCCGGACAGAAACAAGAGACCCAGTACTTC.

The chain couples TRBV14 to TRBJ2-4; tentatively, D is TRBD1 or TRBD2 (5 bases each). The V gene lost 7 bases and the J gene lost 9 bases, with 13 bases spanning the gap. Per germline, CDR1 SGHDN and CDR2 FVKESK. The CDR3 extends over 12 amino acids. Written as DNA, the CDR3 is TGTGCCAGCACGCCGCGAGGGGTCATTCAGTACTTC. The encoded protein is CASTPRGVIQYF.

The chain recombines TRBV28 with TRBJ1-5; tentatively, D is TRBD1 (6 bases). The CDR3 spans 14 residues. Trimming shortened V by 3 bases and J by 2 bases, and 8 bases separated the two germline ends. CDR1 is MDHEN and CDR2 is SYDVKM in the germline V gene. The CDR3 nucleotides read TGTGCCAGCAGTTTCCACAGGGGCAATCAGCCCCAGCATTTT. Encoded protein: CASSFHRGNQPQHF.